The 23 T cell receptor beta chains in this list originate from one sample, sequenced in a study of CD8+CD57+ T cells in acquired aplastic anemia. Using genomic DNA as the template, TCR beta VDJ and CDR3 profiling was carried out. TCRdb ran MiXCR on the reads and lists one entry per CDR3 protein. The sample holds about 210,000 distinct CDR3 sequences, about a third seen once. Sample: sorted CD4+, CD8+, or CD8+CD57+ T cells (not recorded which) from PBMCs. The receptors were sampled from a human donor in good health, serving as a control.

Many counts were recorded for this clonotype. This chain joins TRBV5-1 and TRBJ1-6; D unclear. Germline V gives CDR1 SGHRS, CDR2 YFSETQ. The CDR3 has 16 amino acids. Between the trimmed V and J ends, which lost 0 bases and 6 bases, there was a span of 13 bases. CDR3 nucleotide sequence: TGCGCCAGCAGCTTGGCCGGAGGGTTCCGTAATTCACCCCTCCACTTT. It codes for CASSLAGGFRNSPLHF.

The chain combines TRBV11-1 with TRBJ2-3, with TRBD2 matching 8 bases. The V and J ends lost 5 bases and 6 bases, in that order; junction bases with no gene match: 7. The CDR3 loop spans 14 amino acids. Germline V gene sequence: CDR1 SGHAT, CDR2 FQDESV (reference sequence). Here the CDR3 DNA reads TGTGCCAGCAGCGCTCCGGGACTAGGGGATACGCAGTATTTT. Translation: CASSAPGLGDTQYF.

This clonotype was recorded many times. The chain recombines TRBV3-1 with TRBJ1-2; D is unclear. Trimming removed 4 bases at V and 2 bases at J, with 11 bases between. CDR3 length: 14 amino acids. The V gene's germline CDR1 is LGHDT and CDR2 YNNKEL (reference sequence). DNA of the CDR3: TGTGCCAGCAGCCCTACTCAGAGAAACTATGGCTACACCTTC. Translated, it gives CASSPTQRNYGYTF.

CDR3 sequence: CASSPGRDYGYTF. CDR3 nucleotides: TGTGCCAGCAGCCCTGGACGGGATTATGGCTACACCTTC. The rearrangement uses TRBV7-2 and TRBJ1-2; D gene uncertain. The CDR3 is 13 amino acids. V shed 5 bases and J shed 5 bases, with 12 bases lying between them. Germline CDR1 reads SGHTA; CDR2 reads FQGNSA.

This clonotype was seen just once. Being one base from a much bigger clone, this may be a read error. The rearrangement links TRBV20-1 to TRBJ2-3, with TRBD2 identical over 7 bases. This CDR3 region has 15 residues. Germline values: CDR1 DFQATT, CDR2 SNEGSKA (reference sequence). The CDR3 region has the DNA TGCAGTGCTAGAGATCTCGGCGGGAGCACAGATACGCGGTATTTT. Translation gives CSARDLGGSTDTRYF.

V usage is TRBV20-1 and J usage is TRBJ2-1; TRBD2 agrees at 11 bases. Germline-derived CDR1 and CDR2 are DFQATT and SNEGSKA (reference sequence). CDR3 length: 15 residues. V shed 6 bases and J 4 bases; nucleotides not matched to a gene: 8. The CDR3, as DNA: TGCAGTGCGGGAACGACTAGCGGGGTTTACAATGAGCAGTTCTTC. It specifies CSAGTTSGVYNEQFF.

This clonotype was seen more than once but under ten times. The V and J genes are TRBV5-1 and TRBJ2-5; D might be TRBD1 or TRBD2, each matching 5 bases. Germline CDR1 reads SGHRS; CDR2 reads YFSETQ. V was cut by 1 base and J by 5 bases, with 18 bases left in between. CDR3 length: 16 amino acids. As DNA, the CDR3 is TGCGCCAGCAGCTTGATTGGGACGCATGGAGCGGAGACCCAGTACTTC. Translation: CASSLIGTHGAETQYF.

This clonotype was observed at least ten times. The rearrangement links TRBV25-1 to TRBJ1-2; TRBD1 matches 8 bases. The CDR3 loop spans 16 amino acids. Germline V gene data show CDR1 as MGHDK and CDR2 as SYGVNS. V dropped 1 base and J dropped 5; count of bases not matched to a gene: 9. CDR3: CASSEFLAGGAYGYTF. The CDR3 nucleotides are TGTGCCAGCAGTGAATTCTTGGCAGGGGGCGCATATGGCTACACCTTC.

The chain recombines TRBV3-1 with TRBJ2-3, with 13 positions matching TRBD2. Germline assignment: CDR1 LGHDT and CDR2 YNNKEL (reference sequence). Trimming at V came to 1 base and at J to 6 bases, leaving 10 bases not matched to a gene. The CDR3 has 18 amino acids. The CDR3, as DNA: TGTGCCAGCAGCCAAGTTCAGACTAGCGGGGGGACTTGGGATACGCAGTATTTT. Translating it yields CASSQVQTSGGTWDTQYF.

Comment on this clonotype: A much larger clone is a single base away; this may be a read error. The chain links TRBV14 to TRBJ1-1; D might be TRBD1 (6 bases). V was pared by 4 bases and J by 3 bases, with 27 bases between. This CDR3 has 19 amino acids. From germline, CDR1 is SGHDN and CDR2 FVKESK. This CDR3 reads CASSRDMGWAGAEDTEAFF. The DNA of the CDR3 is TGTGCCAGCAGCCGAGATATGGGTTGGGCAGGGGCGGAAGACACTGAAGCTTTCTTT.

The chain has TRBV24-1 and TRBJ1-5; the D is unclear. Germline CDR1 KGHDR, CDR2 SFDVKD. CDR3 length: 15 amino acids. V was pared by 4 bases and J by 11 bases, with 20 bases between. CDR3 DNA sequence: TGTGCCACCAGTGACCCCGGGCTAGACCAAGAGACCCAGCATTTT. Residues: CATSDPGLDQETQHF.

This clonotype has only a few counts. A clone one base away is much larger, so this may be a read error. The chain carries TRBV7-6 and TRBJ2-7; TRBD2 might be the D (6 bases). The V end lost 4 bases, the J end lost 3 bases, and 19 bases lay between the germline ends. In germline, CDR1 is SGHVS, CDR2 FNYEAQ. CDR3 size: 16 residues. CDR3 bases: TGTGCCAGCAGCTCTCGGTATTGCGGGACGTTCTACGAGCAGTACTTC. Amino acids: CASSSRYCGTFYEQYF.

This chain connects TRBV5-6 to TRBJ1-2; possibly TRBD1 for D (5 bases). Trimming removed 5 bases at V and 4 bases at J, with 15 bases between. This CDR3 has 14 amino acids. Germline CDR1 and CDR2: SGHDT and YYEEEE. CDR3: CASRPRTGLYGYTF. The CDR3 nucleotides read TGTGCCAGCAGACCCCGGACGGGACTCTATGGCTACACCTTC.

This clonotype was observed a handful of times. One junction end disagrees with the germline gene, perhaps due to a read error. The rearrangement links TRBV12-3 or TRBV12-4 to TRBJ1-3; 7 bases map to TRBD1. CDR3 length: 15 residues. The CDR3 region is CARREQGIGGNTIYF. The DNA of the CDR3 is TGTGCCCGCAGAGAACAGGGGATCGGGGGAAACACCATATATTTT.

The CDR3 is CASSERGERNEKLFF. The CDR3 DNA reads as TGTGCCAGCAGTGAAAGGGGGGAAAGGAATGAAAAACTGTTTTTT. The chain employs TRBV2 and TRBJ1-4; D may be TRBD1 (6 bases). The V end lost 2 bases, the J end lost 5 bases, and 12 bases lay between the germline ends. Germline V gene data show CDR1 as SNHLY and CDR2 as FYNNEI. The CDR3 length is 15 residues.

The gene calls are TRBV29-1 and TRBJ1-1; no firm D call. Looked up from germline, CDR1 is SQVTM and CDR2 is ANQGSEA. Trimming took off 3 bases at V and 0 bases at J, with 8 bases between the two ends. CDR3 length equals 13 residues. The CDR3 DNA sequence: TGCAGCGTTGACAGGAACATGAACACTGAAGCTTTCTTT. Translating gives CSVDRNMNTEAFF.

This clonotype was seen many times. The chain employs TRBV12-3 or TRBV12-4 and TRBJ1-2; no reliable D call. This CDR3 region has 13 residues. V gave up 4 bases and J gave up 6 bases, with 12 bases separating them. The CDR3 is CASSYSEGNGYTF. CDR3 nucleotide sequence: TGTGCCAGCAGTTATAGTGAAGGGAATGGCTACACCTTC.

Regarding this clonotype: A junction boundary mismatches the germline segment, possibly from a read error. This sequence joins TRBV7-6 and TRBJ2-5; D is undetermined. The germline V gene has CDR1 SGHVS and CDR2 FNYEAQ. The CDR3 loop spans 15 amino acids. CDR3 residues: CAGSFLGLDQETQYF. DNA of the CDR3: TGTGCCGGCAGCTTCCTGGGATTAGACCAAGAGACCCAGTACTTC.

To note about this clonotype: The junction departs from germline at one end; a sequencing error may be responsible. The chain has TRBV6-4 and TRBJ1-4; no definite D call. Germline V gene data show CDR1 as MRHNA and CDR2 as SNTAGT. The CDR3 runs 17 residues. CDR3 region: CASSDIGVQATNEELFF. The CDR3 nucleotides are TGTGCCAGCAGTGACATCGGGGTGCAGGCAACTAATGAAGAACTGTTTTTT.

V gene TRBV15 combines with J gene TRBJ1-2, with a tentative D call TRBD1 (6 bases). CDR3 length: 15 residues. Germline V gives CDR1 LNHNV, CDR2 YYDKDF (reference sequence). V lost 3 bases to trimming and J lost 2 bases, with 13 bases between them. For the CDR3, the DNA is TGTGCCACCAGCAGGAGCTCACAGGGAAACTATGGCTACACCTTC. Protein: CATSRSSQGNYGYTF.

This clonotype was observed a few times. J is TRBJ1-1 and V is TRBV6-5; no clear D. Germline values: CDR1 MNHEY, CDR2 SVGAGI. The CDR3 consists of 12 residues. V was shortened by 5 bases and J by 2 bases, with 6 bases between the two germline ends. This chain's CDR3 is CASSPINTEAFF. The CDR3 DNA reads TGTGCCAGCAGTCCGATAAACACTGAAGCTTTCTTT.

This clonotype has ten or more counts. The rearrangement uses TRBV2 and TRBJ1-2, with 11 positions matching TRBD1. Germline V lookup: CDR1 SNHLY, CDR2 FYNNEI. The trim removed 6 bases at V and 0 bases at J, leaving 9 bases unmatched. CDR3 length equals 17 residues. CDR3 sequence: CASRYGTGGLANYGYTF. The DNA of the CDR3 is TGTGCCAGCAGATACGGGACAGGGGGGTTAGCTAACTATGGCTACACCTTC.

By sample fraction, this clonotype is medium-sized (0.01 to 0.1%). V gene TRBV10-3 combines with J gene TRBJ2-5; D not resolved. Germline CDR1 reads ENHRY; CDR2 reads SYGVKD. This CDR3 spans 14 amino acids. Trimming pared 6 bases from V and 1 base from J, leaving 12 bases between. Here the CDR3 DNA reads TGTGCCATCAGGGCCCATGGCTCCCAAGAGACCCAGTACTTC. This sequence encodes CAIRAHGSQETQYF.